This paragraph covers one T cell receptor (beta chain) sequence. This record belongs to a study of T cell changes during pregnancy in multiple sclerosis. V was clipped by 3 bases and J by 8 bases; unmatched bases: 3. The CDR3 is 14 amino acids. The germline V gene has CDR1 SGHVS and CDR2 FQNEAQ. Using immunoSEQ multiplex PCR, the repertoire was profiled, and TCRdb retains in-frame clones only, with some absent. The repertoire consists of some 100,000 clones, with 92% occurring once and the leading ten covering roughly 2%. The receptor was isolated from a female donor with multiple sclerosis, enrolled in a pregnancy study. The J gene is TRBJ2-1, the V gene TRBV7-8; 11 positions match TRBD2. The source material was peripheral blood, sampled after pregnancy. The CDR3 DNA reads TGTGCCAGCAGCTTGGATAGCGGGAGGGATGAGCAGTTCTTC. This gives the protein CASSLDSGRDEQFF.